This is a list of T cell receptor beta chains from one sample in a study of T cell responses to AZD1222 COVID-19 vaccine. Sequencing used immunoSEQ multiplex PCR; TCRdb keeps in-frame clones, though not all of them. Among 90,000 to 150,000 clones listed, 70% to 90% were seen once. This specimen was peripheral blood, taken on day 0 of AZD1222 vaccination. The receptors stem from an adult in good health. Each CDR3 is given with its conserved first and last residue. Each record gives: J gene, D gene, clone size, V gene, CDR3 protein, CDR3 DNA. D genes are given only for firm matches. The listing skips clone size in some rows; elsewhere it reads once, few, many or a size class.

TRBJ1-5,.,once,TRBV4-2,CASSQPDRSNQPQHF,TGTGCCAGCAGCCAACCGGACCGAAGCAATCAGCCCCAGCATTTT
TRBJ2-1,.,.,TRBV5-1,CASSIPGPGMGEQFF,TGCGCCAGCAGCATACCGGGACCAGGGATGGGTGAGCAGTTCTTC
TRBJ2-1,TRBD1,.,TRBV11-2,CASSLLAGTGGRNEQFF,TGTGCCAGCAGCTTATTGGCCGGGACAGGGGGAAGGAATGAGCAGTTCTTC
TRBJ2-3,.,.,TRBV29-1,CSVEGSRGAGTDTQYF,TGCAGCGTTGAAGGTAGCCGGGGGGCAGGTACAGATACGCAGTATTTT
TRBJ2-3,TRBD2,.,TRBV5-1,CASSFSGGAGDTQYF,TGCGCCAGCAGCTTTAGCGGGGGGGCTGGAGATACGCAGTATTTT
TRBJ2-5,.,.,TRBV7-8,CASSSRDTQETQYF,TGTGCCAGCAGCTCCCGGGACACACAAGAGACCCAGTACTTC
TRBJ2-1,.,.,TRBV28,CASSNLRGPYNEQFF,TGTGCCAGCAGCAACTTACGGGGTCCCTACAATGAGCAGTTCTTC
TRBJ2-7,TRBD2,once,TRBV27,CASSSRTSRIYEQYF,TGTGCCAGCAGTTCAAGGACTAGCAGGATCTACGAGCAGTACTTC
TRBJ1-1,.,.,TRBV5-1,CASSGVMHTEAFF,TGCGCCAGCAGCGGGGTGATGCACACTGAAGCTTTCTTT
TRBJ1-1,.,.,TRBV5-1,CASSSQDAEQAFF,TGCGCCAGCAGCTCCCAGGACGCAGAACAAGCTTTCTTT
TRBJ1-1,TRBD1,.,TRBV3-1/TRBV3-2,CASSPNRGPEAFF,TGTGCCAGCAGCCCCAACAGGGGACCTGAAGCTTTCTTT
TRBJ2-1,TRBD2,.,TRBV9,CASSSGPSGVSYNEQFF,TGTGCCAGCAGCTCGGGCCCTAGCGGGGTTTCCTACAATGAGCAGTTCTTC
TRBJ1-1,.,.,TRBV19,CASGAGAFF,TGTGCCAGTGGGGCAGGAGCTTTCTTT
TRBJ1-1,.,.,TRBV10-2,CATRVGLEAFF,TGCGCAACGAGGGTAGGGCTCGAAGCTTTCTTT
TRBJ1-2,.,.,TRBV9,CASSAPARGSPWGYTF,TGTGCCAGCAGCGCTCCGGCGAGGGGGTCCCCATGGGGCTACACCTTC
TRBJ1-5,.,.,TRBV30,CAWSAGSNQPQHF,TGTGCCTGGAGTGCAGGGAGCAATCAGCCCCAGCATTTT
TRBJ2-7,.,.,TRBV10-1,CASSPSSELSYEQYF,TGCGCCAGCAGCCCTTCCTCGGAGCTTTCGTACGAGCAGTACTTC
TRBJ1-2,.,.,TRBV7-8,CASSLASDPHYGYTF,TGTGCCAGCAGCTTAGCGAGCGACCCCCACTATGGCTACACCTTC
TRBJ1-1,.,.,TRBV6-5,CASSTEGGTEAFF,TGTGCCAGCAGTACTGAGGGGGGCACTGAAGCTTTCTTT
TRBJ2-2,.,once,TRBV7-3,CASSLFETGELFF,TGTGCCAGCAGCTTATTTGAAACCGGGGAGCTGTTTTTT
TRBJ2-1,TRBD1,.,TRBV24-1,CATSDPGTGSEEQFF,TGTGCCACCAGTGACCCCGGGACAGGGTCGGAGGAGCAGTTCTTC
TRBJ1-6,.,.,TRBV5-1,CASSHGTVDNSPLHF,TGCGCCAGCAGCCACGGGACTGTGGATAATTCACCCCTCCACTTT
TRBJ2-1,TRBD2,.,TRBV9,CASSVSGSGSSYNEQFF,TGTGCCAGCAGCGTGTCCGGTAGCGGGAGCTCCTACAATGAGCAGTTCTTC